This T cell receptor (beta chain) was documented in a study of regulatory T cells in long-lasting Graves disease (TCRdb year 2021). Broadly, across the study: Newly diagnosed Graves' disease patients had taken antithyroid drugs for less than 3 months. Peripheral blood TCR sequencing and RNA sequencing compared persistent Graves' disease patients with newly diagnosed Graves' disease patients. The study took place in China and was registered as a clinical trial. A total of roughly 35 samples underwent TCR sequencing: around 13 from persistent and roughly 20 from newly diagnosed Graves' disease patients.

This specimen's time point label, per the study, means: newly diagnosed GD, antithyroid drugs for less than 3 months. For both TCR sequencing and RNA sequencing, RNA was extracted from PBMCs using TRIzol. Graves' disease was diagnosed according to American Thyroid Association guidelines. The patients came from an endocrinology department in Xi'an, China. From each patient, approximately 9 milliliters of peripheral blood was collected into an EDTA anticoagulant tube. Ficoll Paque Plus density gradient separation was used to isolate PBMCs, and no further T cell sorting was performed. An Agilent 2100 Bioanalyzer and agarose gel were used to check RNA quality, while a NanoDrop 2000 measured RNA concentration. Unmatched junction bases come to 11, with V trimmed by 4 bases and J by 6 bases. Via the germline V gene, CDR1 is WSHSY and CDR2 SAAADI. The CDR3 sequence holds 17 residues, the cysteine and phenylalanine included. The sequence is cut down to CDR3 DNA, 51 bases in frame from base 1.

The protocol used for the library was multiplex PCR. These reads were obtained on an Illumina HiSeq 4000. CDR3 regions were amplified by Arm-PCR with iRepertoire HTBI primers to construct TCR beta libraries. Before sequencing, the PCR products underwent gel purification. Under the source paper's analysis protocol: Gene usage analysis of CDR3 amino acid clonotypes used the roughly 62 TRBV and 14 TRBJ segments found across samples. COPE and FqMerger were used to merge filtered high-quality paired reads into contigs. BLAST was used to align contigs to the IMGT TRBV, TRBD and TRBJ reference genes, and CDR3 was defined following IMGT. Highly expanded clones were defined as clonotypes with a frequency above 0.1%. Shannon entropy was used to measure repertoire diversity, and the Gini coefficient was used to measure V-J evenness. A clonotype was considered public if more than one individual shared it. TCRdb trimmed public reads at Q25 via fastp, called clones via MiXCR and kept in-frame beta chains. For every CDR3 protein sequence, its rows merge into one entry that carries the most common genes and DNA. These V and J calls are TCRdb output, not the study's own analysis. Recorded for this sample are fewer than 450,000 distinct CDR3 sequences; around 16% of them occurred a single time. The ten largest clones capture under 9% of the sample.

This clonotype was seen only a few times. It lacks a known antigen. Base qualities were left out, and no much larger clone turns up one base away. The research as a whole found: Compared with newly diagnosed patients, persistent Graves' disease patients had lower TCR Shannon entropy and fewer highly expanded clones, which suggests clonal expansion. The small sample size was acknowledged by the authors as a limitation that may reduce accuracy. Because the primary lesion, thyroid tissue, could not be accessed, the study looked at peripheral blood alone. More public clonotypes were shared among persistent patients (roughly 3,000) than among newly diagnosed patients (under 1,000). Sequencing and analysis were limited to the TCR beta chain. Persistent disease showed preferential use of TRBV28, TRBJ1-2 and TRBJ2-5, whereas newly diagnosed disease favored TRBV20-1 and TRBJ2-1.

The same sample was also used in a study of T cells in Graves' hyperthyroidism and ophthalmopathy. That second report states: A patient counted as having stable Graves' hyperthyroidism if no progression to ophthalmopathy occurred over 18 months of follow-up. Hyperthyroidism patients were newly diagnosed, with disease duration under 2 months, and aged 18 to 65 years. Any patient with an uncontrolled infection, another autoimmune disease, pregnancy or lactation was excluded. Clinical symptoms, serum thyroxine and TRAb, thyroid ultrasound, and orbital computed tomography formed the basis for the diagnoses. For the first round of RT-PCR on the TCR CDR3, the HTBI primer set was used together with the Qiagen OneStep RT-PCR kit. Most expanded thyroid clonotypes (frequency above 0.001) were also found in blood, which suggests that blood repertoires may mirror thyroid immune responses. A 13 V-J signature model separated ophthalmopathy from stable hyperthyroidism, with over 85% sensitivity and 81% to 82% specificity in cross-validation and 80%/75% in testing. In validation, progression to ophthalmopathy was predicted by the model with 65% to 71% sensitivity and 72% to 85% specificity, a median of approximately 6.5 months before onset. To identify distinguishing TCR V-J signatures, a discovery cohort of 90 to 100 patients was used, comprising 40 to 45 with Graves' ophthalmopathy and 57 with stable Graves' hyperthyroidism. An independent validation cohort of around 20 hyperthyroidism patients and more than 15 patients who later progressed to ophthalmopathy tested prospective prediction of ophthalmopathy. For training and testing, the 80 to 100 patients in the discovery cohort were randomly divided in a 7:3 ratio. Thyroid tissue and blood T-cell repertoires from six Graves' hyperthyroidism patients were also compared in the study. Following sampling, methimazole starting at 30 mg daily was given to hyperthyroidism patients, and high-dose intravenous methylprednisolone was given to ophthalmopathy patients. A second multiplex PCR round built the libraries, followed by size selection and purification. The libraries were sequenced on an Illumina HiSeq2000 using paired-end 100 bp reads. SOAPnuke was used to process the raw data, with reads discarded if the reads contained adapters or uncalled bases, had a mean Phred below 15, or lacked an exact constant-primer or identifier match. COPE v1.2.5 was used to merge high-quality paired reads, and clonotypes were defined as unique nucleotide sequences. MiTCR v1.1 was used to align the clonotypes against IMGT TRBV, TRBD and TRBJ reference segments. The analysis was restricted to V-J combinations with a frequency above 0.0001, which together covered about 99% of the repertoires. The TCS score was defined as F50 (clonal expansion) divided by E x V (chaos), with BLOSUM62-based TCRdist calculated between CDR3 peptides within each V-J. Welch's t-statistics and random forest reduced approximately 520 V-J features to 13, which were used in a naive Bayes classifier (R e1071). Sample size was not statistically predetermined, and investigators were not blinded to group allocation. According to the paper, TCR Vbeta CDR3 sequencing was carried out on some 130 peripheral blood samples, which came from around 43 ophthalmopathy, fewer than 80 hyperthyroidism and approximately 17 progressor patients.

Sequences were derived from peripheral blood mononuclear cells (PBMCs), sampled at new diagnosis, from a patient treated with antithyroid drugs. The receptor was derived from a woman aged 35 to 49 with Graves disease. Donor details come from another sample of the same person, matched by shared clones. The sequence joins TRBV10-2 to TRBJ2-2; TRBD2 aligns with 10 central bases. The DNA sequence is TGCGCCAGCAGTGGGCTTCGGACTAGCGGATGGGCCGGGGAGCTGTTTTTT. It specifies CASSGLRTSGWAGELFF.